This passage covers 6 T cell receptor beta chains from one sample sequenced in a study of cytotoxic CD8 clonotypes in ibrutinib-treated CLL. Sequencing was performed with immunoSEQ multiplex PCR; in TCRdb, only in-frame clones are kept and a portion is missing. The sample yields over 150,000 clones, 72% seen once. Sequencing used PBMCs, obtained after 24 months of ibrutinib treatment. The receptors were gathered from a human donor with chronic lymphocytic leukemia.

This clone has a handful of counts. This sequence joins TRBV2 and TRBJ2-7, with 12 bases matching TRBD2. Germline CDR1 and CDR2: SNHLY and FYNNEI. The CDR3 is 14 amino acids. The V and J ends lost 5 bases and 6 bases, in that order; junction bases with no gene match: 5. In nucleotides, the CDR3 is TGTGCCAGCAGTCCCCTACTAGCGGGAGGCGAGCAGTACTTC. As protein: CASSPLLAGGEQYF.

The chain has TRBV4-1 and TRBJ2-3; 7 bases agree with TRBD2. V trimming: 0 bases; J trimming: 5 bases; junction bases outside the gene matches: 11. This CDR3 has 17 residues. The germline gives CDR1 MGHRA, CDR2 YSYEKL. The CDR3 loop reads CASSQDRGREYVDTQYF. CDR3 sequence (DNA): TGCGCCAGCAGCCAAGATCGTGGGCGGGAGTATGTAGATACGCAGTATTTT.

This clone has just one count. The chain is built from TRBV6-5 and TRBJ2-7, with D perhaps TRBD2 (6 bases). This CDR3 has 14 amino acids. From germline, CDR1 is MNHEY and CDR2 SVGAGI. The germline V and J ends were trimmed by 4 bases and 2 bases, with 12 bases remaining between them. CDR3 in DNA: TGTGCCAGCAGTTCCTTTCGGAGGGCCTACGAGCAGTACTTC. This encodes CASSSFRRAYEQYF.

The chain links TRBV15 to TRBJ2-7, with TRBD1 matching over 9 bases. Per germline, CDR1 LNHNV and CDR2 YYDKDF (reference sequence). CDR3 length: 14 residues. With V trimmed by 3 bases and J by 2 bases, 2 bases remained unmatched. The DNA for the CDR3 is TGTGCCACCAGCAGTCGACAGGGGGCCTACGAGCAGTACTTC. Its protein product is CATSSRQGAYEQYF.

The V gene is TRBV30, the J gene TRBJ1-5; TRBD1 aligns across 9 bases. V was clipped by 2 bases and J by 0 bases; unmatched bases: 2. This CDR3 contains 15 residues. Looked up from germline, CDR1 is GTSNPN and CDR2 is SVGIG (reference sequence). The CDR3 nucleotides are TGTGCCTGGAGTCCGGACAGGGGTAGCAATCAGCCCCAGCATTTT. It specifies CAWSPDRGSNQPQHF.

This sequence joins TRBV4-2 and TRBJ2-2; no firm D call. The CDR3 has 15 residues. Germline V gives CDR1 LGHNA, CDR2 YNFKEQ. Trimming removed 0 bases at V and 0 bases at J, with 5 bases between. In DNA form, the CDR3 reads TGTGCCAGCAGCCAAGACGGCACGAACACCGGGGAGCTGTTTTTT. Translated: CASSQDGTNTGELFF.